The next 4 T cell receptor beta chains were all read from a single sample in a study of technical replicates of blood from a handful of donors. Sequenced by immunoSEQ multiplex PCR; TCRdb stores in-frame clones only, minus some. The sample yields 80,000 or so clones, 94% seen once. The sequenced sample was T cells isolated from PBMCs. These receptors came from a human donor in good health.

The chain carries TRBV7-9 and TRBJ1-5; D ambiguous. Germline V gives CDR1 SEHNR, CDR2 FQNEAQ (reference sequence). CDR3 length equals 14 residues. Trimming shortened V by 2 bases and J by 2 bases, and 7 bases separated the two germline ends. For the CDR3, the DNA is TGTGCCAGCAGCTTAAATACAGGCAATCAGCCCCAGCATTTT. This encodes CASSLNTGNQPQHF.

Only one count was recorded for this clone. V is TRBV19 and J is TRBJ2-7; D gene uncertain. V lost 3 bases and J 3 bases, leaving 15 bases between the germline ends. The CDR3 loop spans 15 amino acids. Germline CDR1 and CDR2: LNHDA and SQIVND (reference sequence). In DNA, the CDR3 is TGTGCCAGTAGTATCCTGAGTAATCCTGGCTACGAGCAGTACTTC. This encodes CASSILSNPGYEQYF. Filled out from reference TRBV19 and TRBJ2-7, the complete variable domain reads DGGITQSPKYLFRKEGQNVTLSCEQNLNHDAMYWYRQDPGQGLRLIYYSQIVNDFQKGDIAEGYSVSREKKESFPLTVTSAQKNPTAFYLCASSILSNPGYEQYFGPGTRLTVT.

CDR3 loop: CASSLVAGWNTYEQYF. DNA for the CDR3: TGTGCCAGCAGCTTAGTCGCAGGGTGGAATACCTACGAGCAGTACTTC. The V gene is TRBV7-9, the J gene TRBJ2-7, with a tentative D call TRBD1 (5 bases). V lost 1 base, J lost 2 bases, and 15 bases lay in between. Germline assignment: CDR1 SEHNR and CDR2 FQNEAQ (reference sequence). The CDR3 sequence is 16 residues long.

The chain recombines TRBV28 with TRBJ2-1; 10 bases agree with TRBD2. The CDR3 sequence is 16 residues long. V dropped 10 bases and J dropped 0; count of bases not matched to a gene: 9. Germline CDR1 is MDHEN and CDR2 is SYDVKM. The CDR3 protein is CATLGAGGFSYNEQFF. The CDR3 DNA reads TGTGCCACCCTTGGAGCGGGAGGGTTCTCCTACAATGAGCAGTTCTTC.